These 19 T cell receptor beta chains came from one sample sequenced in a study of cytomegalovirus exposure and HLA in healthy donors. Primers: 60 Vbeta forward and 13 Jbeta reverse. Measured with immunoSEQ multiplex PCR; TCRdb has only the in-frame clones, and not every one. Here the sample spans fewer than 200,000 clones, around 82% being singletons. The sequencing input was PBMCs. The receptors here all came from a woman aged 30 to 39 in good health and CMV-seropositive.

To note about this clone: Other nucleotide sequences in the sample specify the same CDR3. V usage is TRBV5-6 and J usage is TRBJ2-3; no clear D. CDR1 SGHDT and CDR2 YYEEEE come from the germline V gene. The V end was cut by 0 bases, the J end by 5 bases, with 10 bases between. The CDR3 is made up of 14 amino acids. The CDR3 DNA sequence: TGTGCCAGCAGCTTGGCGAGGTCGATAGATACGCAGTATTTT. It codes for CASSLARSIDTQYF.

The chain has TRBV10-1 and TRBJ2-2; 7 bases align to TRBD1. The CDR3 extends over 15 amino acids. Losses at the gene ends were 8 bases for V and 6 bases for J; bases not matched to a gene: 12. Germline V gene sequence: CDR1 WNHNN, CDR2 SYGVQD (reference sequence). In nucleotides, the CDR3 is TGCGCCAGCGGCCCACAGGGGAGTAAAGCCGGGGAGCTGTTTTTT. It specifies CASGPQGSKAGELFF.

J is TRBJ2-2 and V is TRBV5-8, with 8 bases lining up with TRBD1. The V gene's germline CDR1 is SGHTS and CDR2 YDEGEE. CDR3 length: 15 amino acids. V gave up 4 bases and J gave up 6 bases; unmatched junction bases: 8. The CDR3 region has the DNA TGTGCCAGCAGCACCCTCCCAGGGGGCTCCGGGGAGCTGTTTTTT. Translation gives CASSTLPGGSGELFF.

A note on this clone: At one boundary the junction diverges from the germline segment, which might be a read error. The V gene is TRBV15, the J gene TRBJ2-2; D is unclear. This CDR3 region has 14 residues. Germline loops: CDR1 LNHNV, CDR2 YYDKDF (reference sequence). Written as DNA, the CDR3 is TGTGCCACCAGCAGATCTAGGAACTCCGGGGAGCTGTTTTTT. Protein sequence: CATSRSRNSGELFF.

A few counts support this clone. This chain links TRBV5-5 with TRBJ2-7; D perhaps matches TRBD2 (7 bases). Germline V gene sequence: CDR1 SGHKS, CDR2 YYEKEE (reference sequence). This CDR3 spans 15 amino acids. Trimming shortened V by 2 bases and J by 2 bases, and 14 bases separated the two germline ends. This CDR3 is CASSFGRTVPYEQYF. The CDR3 DNA reads TGTGCCAGCAGCTTCGGGAGGACAGTCCCCTACGAGCAGTACTTC.

The chain is built from TRBV18 and TRBJ2-7; possible D gene TRBD2, 7 bases. From germline, CDR1 is KGHSH and CDR2 LQKENI. There are 13 residues in the CDR3. Trimming shortened V by 4 bases and J by 5 bases, and 12 bases separated the two germline ends. In DNA form, the CDR3 reads TGTGCCAGCTCACAGGGGGGGTTCCACGAGCAGTACTTC. This codes for CASSQGGFHEQYF.

This chain connects TRBV7-2 to TRBJ2-7, with a weak D call TRBD1 (5 bases). Germline CDR1 and CDR2: SGHTA and FQGNSA. The CDR3 has 14 amino acids. The germline V and J ends were trimmed by 6 bases and 0 bases, with 12 bases remaining between them. The CDR3 DNA reads TGTGCCAGCAGTTGGTATACAGGCTCCTACGAGCAGTACTTC. It translates to CASSWYTGSYEQYF.

J is TRBJ1-1 and V is TRBV5-8; D gene uncertain. Germline CDR1 is SGHTS and CDR2 is YDEGEE. V was clipped by 4 bases and J by 1 base, with 17 bases between them. The CDR3 contains 16 residues. DNA of the CDR3: TGTGCCAGCAGCGGATACGGGGATTCGGAGAACACTGAAGCTTTCTTT. Amino acid sequence: CASSGYGDSENTEAFF.

J is TRBJ1-1 and V is TRBV6-1, with D possibly TRBD1 on 6 matching bases. V lost 7 bases and J 5 bases, leaving 20 bases between the germline ends. CDR1 and CDR2 (germline): MNHNS, SASEGT. This CDR3 spans 15 amino acids. In DNA form, the CDR3 reads TGTGCCAGCACCCTAGGCGGGGGGCTCGGAACTGAAGCTTTCTTT. This translates into CASTLGGGLGTEAFF.

V is TRBV7-3 and J is TRBJ2-1, with D uncertain. Germline CDR1 and CDR2: SGHTA and FQGTGA. The CDR3 consists of 12 residues. V dropped 4 bases and J dropped 6 bases, with 7 bases sitting between them. DNA for the CDR3: TGTGCCAGCAGCTCCGCCGGCAATGAGCAGTTCTTC. Translation gives CASSSAGNEQFF.

There are a few counts of this clone. The chain uses TRBV28 and TRBJ1-6, with 7 nucleotides matching TRBD1. Unmatched junction bases numbered 8, after V lost 7 bases and J lost 8 bases. This CDR3 region has 14 residues. The germline V gene encodes CDR1 MDHEN and CDR2 SYDVKM. DNA of the CDR3: TGTGCCAGCAAGTACAGGGGAACGGATTCACCCCTCCACTTT. The encoded protein is CASKYRGTDSPLHF.

The chain recombines TRBV7-9 with TRBJ1-1, with no clear D. Germline V gives CDR1 SEHNR, CDR2 FQNEAQ (reference sequence). The CDR3 has 14 residues. V was pared by 1 base and J by 1 base, with 7 bases between. The CDR3 region is CASSLGIENTEAFF. The DNA for the CDR3 is TGTGCCAGCAGCTTAGGTATAGAGAACACTGAAGCTTTCTTT.

The gene calls are TRBV11-1 and TRBJ2-7, with 10 bases matching TRBD1. CDR1 SGHAT and CDR2 FQDESV come from the germline V gene (reference sequence). Unmatched junction bases numbered 6, after V lost 4 bases and J lost 3 bases. The CDR3 runs 15 residues. CDR3 in amino acids: CASSSGWTGGYEQYF. The CDR3 DNA sequence: TGTGCCAGCAGCTCGGGATGGACAGGGGGCTACGAGCAGTACTTC.

In its sample, this clone was seen a few times. The rearrangement uses TRBV28 and TRBJ1-4; 7 bases are shared with TRBD1. There are 15 residues in the CDR3. Germline-derived CDR1 and CDR2 are MDHEN and SYDVKM. Trimming removed 4 bases from V and 8 bases from J; junction bases left unmatched: 10. In DNA, the CDR3 is TGTGCCAGCAGTTCCCTGCAGGGGGAGGCGGAAAAACTGTTTTTT. Encoded protein: CASSSLQGEAEKLFF.

This clone appeared once. CDR3 sequence reads: CAWSPSRAGAYNEQFF. For the CDR3, the DNA is TGTGCCTGGAGTCCATCGCGAGCGGGGGCTTACAATGAGCAGTTCTTC. J is TRBJ2-1 and V is TRBV30; 8 bases match TRBD2. The CDR3 contains 16 residues. Germline trimming cut 2 bases from V and 4 bases from J; bases unmatched to any gene: 10. Per germline, CDR1 GTSNPN and CDR2 SVGIG (reference sequence).

V gene TRBV11-2 combines with J gene TRBJ2-1, with 8 bases that match TRBD2. Germline lookup yields CDR1 SGHAT and CDR2 FQNNGV. The trim removed 2 bases at V and 3 bases at J, leaving 3 bases unmatched. This CDR3 contains 15 residues. CDR3 loop: CASSLSRGVYNEQFF. As DNA, the CDR3 is TGTGCCAGCAGCTTATCGCGGGGGGTCTACAATGAGCAGTTCTTC.

The rearrangement links TRBV28 to TRBJ2-1, with D tentatively TRBD2 (5 bases). V was pared by 6 bases and J by 3 bases, with 15 bases between. This CDR3 region has 15 residues. The germline CDR1 and CDR2 sequences are MDHEN and SYDVKM. DNA for the CDR3: TGTGCCAGCAGACCCGTACTAGAACTCTACAATGAGCAGTTCTTC. Amino acid sequence: CASRPVLELYNEQFF.

The rearrangement links TRBV5-5 to TRBJ1-2; 8 bases are a match to TRBD1. There are 15 residues in the CDR3. Unmatched junction bases numbered 5, after V lost 0 bases and J lost 4 bases. Per germline, CDR1 SGHKS and CDR2 YYEKEE (reference sequence). The CDR3 nucleotides are TGTGCCAGCAGCTTGGGACAGGGGCTGAGCTATGGCTACACCTTC. It translates to CASSLGQGLSYGYTF.

This clone is a singleton in its sample. The chain couples TRBV5-1 to TRBJ2-5; D unresolved. Between the trimmed V and J ends, which lost 6 bases and 0 bases, there was a span of 6 bases. The germline V gene has CDR1 SGHRS and CDR2 YFSETQ. This CDR3 spans 12 amino acids. The CDR3 DNA reads TGCGCCAGCACTACGTACCAAGAGACCCAGTACTTC. Protein product: CASTTYQETQYF.